These 22 T cell receptor beta chains were sequenced from one sample in a study of cytomegalovirus exposure and HLA in healthy donors. Sequenced by immunoSEQ multiplex PCR; TCRdb stores in-frame clones only, minus some. The sample lists about 170,000 clones, roughly 91% occurring once. Sequenced input: PBMCs. The receptor source for this set is a man in his late teens or twenties in good health and CMV-seropositive.

The chain employs TRBV18 and TRBJ1-5; no firm D call. The length of the CDR3 is 15 residues. Deletions cut 4 bases from V and 8 bases from J, with 18 bases between. The germline gives CDR1 KGHSH, CDR2 LQKENI. The DNA for the CDR3 is TGTGCCAGCTCACTGACCCCGGGGAATTTTGAGCCCCAGCATTTT. Translating gives CASSLTPGNFEPQHF.

This clone occurred once. The rearrangement joins TRBV27 to TRBJ2-1, with a tentative D call TRBD2 (5 bases). The CDR3 sequence is 15 residues long. Germline CDR1 reads MNHEY; CDR2 reads SMNVEV (reference sequence). Trimming removed 1 base from V and 12 bases from J, with 19 bases in between. The CDR3 loop reads CASSLYSSGTLGQFF. The CDR3, as DNA: TGTGCCAGCAGTTTATATTCAAGCGGTACCCTGGGGCAGTTCTTC.

The V and J genes are TRBV28 and TRBJ2-1; 11 nucleotides agree with TRBD2. This CDR3 is 16 amino acids long. Germline V lookup: CDR1 MDHEN, CDR2 SYDVKM. V was pared by 6 bases and J by 1 base, with 5 bases of the junction left unmatched. This CDR3 reads CASSVSGRGSYNEQFF. As DNA, the CDR3 is TGTGCCAGCAGCGTTAGCGGGAGGGGGTCCTACAATGAGCAGTTCTTC.

The DNA of the CDR3 is TGCGCCAGCAGCGCGGGAGGTGAAGGCGGGGAGCTGTTTTTT. Its translation is CASSAGGEGGELFF. V and J are TRBV5-1 and TRBJ2-2, with 8 bases identical to TRBD2. J was trimmed by 7 bases and V by 4 bases; bases with no gene match: 6. The CDR3 is made up of 14 amino acids. Germline loops: CDR1 SGHRS, CDR2 YFSETQ.

The chain combines TRBV18 with TRBJ2-4, with TRBD2 identical over 10 bases. The CDR3 has 14 residues. The V and J ends lost 3 bases and 8 bases, in that order; junction bases with no gene match: 4. Germline loops: CDR1 KGHSH, CDR2 LQKENI. The CDR3 reads CASSPRTSGDIQYF. The CDR3 DNA reads TGTGCCAGCTCACCGAGGACTAGCGGCGACATTCAGTACTTC.

The chain has TRBV7-9 and TRBJ1-1, with D possibly matching TRBD1 (6 bases). The CDR3 runs to 18 residues. V shed 6 bases and J shed 5 bases, with 28 bases lying between them. CDR1 is SEHNR, CDR2 FQNEAQ, per germline (reference sequence). The CDR3: CASRPPAYGGRGETEAFF. The CDR3 DNA is TGTGCCAGCAGACCTCCCGCGTACGGGGGGCGCGGAGAGACTGAAGCTTTCTTT.

The J gene is TRBJ2-1, the V gene TRBV29-1; 11 positions match TRBD2. V gave up 5 bases and J gave up 1 base; unmatched junction bases: 7. Germline V gives CDR1 SQVTM, CDR2 ANQGSEA. The CDR3 is made up of 16 amino acids. The CDR3 loop reads CSVPLAGVGSYNEQFF. The CDR3 DNA reads as TGCAGCGTTCCACTAGCGGGAGTTGGATCCTACAATGAGCAGTTCTTC.

This clone occurred a few times. This chain uses TRBV11-1 with TRBJ2-1, with D possibly TRBD2 on 6 matching bases. Trimming took off 6 bases at V and 4 bases at J, with 19 bases between the two ends. The CDR3 runs 16 residues. The germline CDR1 and CDR2 sequences are SGHAT and FQDESV (reference sequence). The CDR3 DNA reads as TGTGCCAGCAGAGTCAACCGGGACTCCCCGTACAATGAGCAGTTCTTC. Translation gives CASRVNRDSPYNEQFF.

The chain employs TRBV5-7 and TRBJ2-2, with unresolved D. TRBV5-7 belongs to the ORF category, with a function that is uncertain. Trimming removed 2 bases from V and 4 bases from J, with 24 bases in between. This CDR3 is built from 19 residues. This CDR3 is CASSFAKLCRYDTTGELFF. Written as DNA, the CDR3 is TGTGCCAGCAGCTTTGCGAAACTCTGCAGGTATGATACCACCGGGGAGCTGTTTTTT.

The chain uses TRBV11-2 and TRBJ1-4, with D tentatively TRBD1 (6 bases). Trimming shortened V by 7 bases and J by 3 bases, and 12 bases separated the two germline ends. Germline lookup yields CDR1 SGHAT and CDR2 FQNNGV. This CDR3 has 14 amino acids. The CDR3 bases are TGTGCCAGCAAGCGAGGGGGTCCTAATGAAAAACTGTTTTTT. Translation: CASKRGGPNEKLFF.

The V gene is TRBV29-1, the J gene TRBJ1-2; TRBD1 aligns across 10 bases. CDR3 size: 14 residues. Germline lookup yields CDR1 SQVTM and CDR2 ANQGSEA. V was clipped by 3 bases and J by 8 bases; unmatched bases: 9. The CDR3 coding sequence is TGCAGCGTTGAGGGGGACAGGGGAAGGGACGGCTACACCTTC. Amino acid sequence: CSVEGDRGRDGYTF.

This chain connects TRBV5-1 to TRBJ1-1, with 7 bases aligning to TRBD1. CDR1 is SGHRS and CDR2 is YFSETQ in the germline V gene. This CDR3 spans 15 amino acids. J gave up 1 base and V 5 bases, and 8 bases lay outside the gene matches. The CDR3 DNA reads TGCGCCAGCAGTTCACAGGGGAAGGCGAACACTGAAGCTTTCTTT. Its translation: CASSSQGKANTEAFF.

The rearrangement joins TRBV14 to TRBJ2-1; weak D call: TRBD1 (8 bases). The V end lost 1 base, the J end lost 0 bases, and 22 bases lay between the germline ends. The CDR3 totals 20 residues. CDR1 and CDR2 (germline): SGHDN, FVKESK. CDR3 loop: CASSQVWGGTGTHSYNEQFF. The CDR3 nucleotides are TGTGCCAGCAGCCAAGTTTGGGGGGGGACAGGAACGCACTCCTACAATGAGCAGTTCTTC.

The rearrangement joins TRBV6-5 to TRBJ2-1, with 10 positions matching TRBD2. J was trimmed by 6 bases and V by 7 bases; bases with no gene match: 9. The CDR3 consists of 15 residues. Germline values: CDR1 MNHEY, CDR2 SVGAGI. CDR3 amino acids: CASTYSSGSINEQFF. As DNA, the CDR3 is TGTGCCAGCACGTACTCTAGCGGGAGCATCAATGAGCAGTTCTTC.

The chain has TRBV30 and TRBJ1-1, with D possibly matching TRBD1 (5 bases). Germline CDR1 reads GTSNPN; CDR2 reads SVGIG (reference sequence). Trimming took 4 bases from V and 1 from J, leaving 19 bases between them. The CDR3 loop spans 16 amino acids. The CDR3 reads CAWKGHLKGKNTEAFF. CDR3 nucleotides: TGTGCCTGGAAGGGGCACTTAAAGGGCAAGAACACTGAAGCTTTCTTT.

This sequence joins TRBV6-1 and TRBJ1-1, with TRBD1 matching 8 bases. The germline gives CDR1 MNHNS, CDR2 SASEGT. The CDR3 length is 13 residues. With V trimmed by 6 bases and J by 3 bases, 3 bases remained unmatched. CDR3 amino acids: CASRDREDTEAFF. The CDR3 DNA sequence: TGTGCCAGCAGGGACAGGGAGGACACTGAAGCTTTCTTT.

This clone has a single count. V gene TRBV7-9 combines with J gene TRBJ1-2, with a weak D call TRBD1 (5 bases). The V end was cut by 5 bases, the J end by 2 bases, with 12 bases between. CDR1 is SEHNR, CDR2 FQNEAQ, per germline (reference sequence). CDR3 size: 14 residues. The CDR3 sequence: CASSAPGLNYGYTF. The CDR3 DNA is TGTGCCAGCAGCGCGCCGGGACTGAACTATGGCTACACCTTC.

V is TRBV27 and J is TRBJ2-7, with 10 bases that match TRBD2. The V gene's germline CDR1 is MNHEY and CDR2 SMNVEV (reference sequence). The CDR3 runs 16 residues. V was pared by 4 bases and J by 4 bases, with 10 bases of the junction left unmatched. The CDR3 loop reads CASSSSYGTSAYEQYF. CDR3 in DNA: TGTGCCAGCAGTTCCTCCTACGGGACTAGCGCATACGAGCAGTACTTC.

The CDR3 reads CAWSTGINSGNTIYF. CDR3 nucleotides: TGTGCCTGGAGTACCGGGATTAACTCTGGAAACACCATATATTTT. The chain has TRBV30 and TRBJ1-3; D unresolved. The CDR3 is made up of 15 amino acids. The germline gives CDR1 GTSNPN, CDR2 SVGIG (reference sequence). Trimming shortened V by 2 bases and J by 0 bases, and 11 bases separated the two germline ends.

V gene TRBV6-1 combines with J gene TRBJ2-5; possibly TRBD1 for D (6 bases). The V end was cut by 7 bases, the J end by 4 bases, with 16 bases between. CDR1 MNHNS and CDR2 SASEGT come from the germline V gene. This CDR3 has 14 amino acids. The CDR3 bases are TGTGCCAGCATGGTGGGGGCGAGGGGAGAGACCCAGTACTTC. Protein: CASMVGARGETQYF.

V is TRBV21-1 and J is TRBJ2-7; the DNA was not compared with TRBD2, the D call given in the table. TRBV21-1 is a known pseudogene. The CDR3 is 17 amino acids. CDR3 coding DNA: TGTGCCAGCAGCAAATTCGGTCGGACTAGCGGGATCTACGAGCAGTACTTC. Encoded protein: CASSKFGRTSGIYEQYF.

The chain combines TRBV20-1 with TRBJ2-1, with D unclear. The V end was cut by 0 bases, the J end by 13 bases, with 7 bases between. The CDR3 spans 10 residues. From germline, CDR1 is DFQATT and CDR2 SNEGSKA (reference sequence). CDR3 loop: CSARDSLQFF. The CDR3 bases are TGCAGTGCTAGAGATTCTCTACAGTTCTTC.